The TCR beta chain described here comes from a study of shared clonotypes between healthy human individuals. The naive CD8 population came from CD45RO-negative cells selected for CCR7, without terminally differentiated effector memory CD45RA+ cells. All the donors were Caucasian adults who lived in Nashville, Tennessee. Comments on this clone: Its target is not known.

Profiled with immunoSEQ multiplex PCR; TCRdb holds only in-frame clones, not every one. Here the sample spans about 2.1 million clones, 93% being singletons. Study conclusions and caveats: Incompleteness in sorted-subset sequencing, despite large depth, was shown by rarefaction.

This receptor was obtained from a man aged 18-30 years in good health. Some clones in this sample may be carry-over from other donors' samples. Sequencing was done on a sample of naive CD8+ T cells from PBMCs.

CDR3 residues: CAWSVDGEWDGYTF. CDR3 nucleotides: TGTGCCTGGAGTGTAGATGGGGAATGGGATGGCTACACCTTC. The rearrangement joins TRBV30 to TRBJ1-2; D is ambiguous. The CDR3 extends over 14 amino acids. Trimming removed 0 bases at V and 6 bases at J, with 14 bases between. The V gene's germline CDR1 is GTSNPN and CDR2 SVGIG (reference sequence).